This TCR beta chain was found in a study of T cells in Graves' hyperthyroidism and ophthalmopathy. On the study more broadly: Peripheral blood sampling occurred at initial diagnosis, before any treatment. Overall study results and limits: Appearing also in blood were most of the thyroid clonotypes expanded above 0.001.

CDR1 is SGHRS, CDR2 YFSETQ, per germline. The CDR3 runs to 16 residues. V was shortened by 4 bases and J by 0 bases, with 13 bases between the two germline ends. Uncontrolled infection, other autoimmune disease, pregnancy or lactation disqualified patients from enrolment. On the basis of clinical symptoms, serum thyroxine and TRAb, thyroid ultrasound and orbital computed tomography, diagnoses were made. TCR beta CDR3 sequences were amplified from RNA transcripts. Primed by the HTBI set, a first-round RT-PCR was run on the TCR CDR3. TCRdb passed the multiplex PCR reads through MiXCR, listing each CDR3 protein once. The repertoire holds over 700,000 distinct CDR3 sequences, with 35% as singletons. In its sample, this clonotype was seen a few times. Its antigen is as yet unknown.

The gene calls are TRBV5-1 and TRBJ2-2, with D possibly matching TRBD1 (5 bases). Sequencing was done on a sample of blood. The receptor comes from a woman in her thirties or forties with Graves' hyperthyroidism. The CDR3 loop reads CASSQESRANTGELFF. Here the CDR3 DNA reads TGCGCCAGCAGCCAAGAATCCAGGGCGAACACCGGGGAGCTGTTTTTT.